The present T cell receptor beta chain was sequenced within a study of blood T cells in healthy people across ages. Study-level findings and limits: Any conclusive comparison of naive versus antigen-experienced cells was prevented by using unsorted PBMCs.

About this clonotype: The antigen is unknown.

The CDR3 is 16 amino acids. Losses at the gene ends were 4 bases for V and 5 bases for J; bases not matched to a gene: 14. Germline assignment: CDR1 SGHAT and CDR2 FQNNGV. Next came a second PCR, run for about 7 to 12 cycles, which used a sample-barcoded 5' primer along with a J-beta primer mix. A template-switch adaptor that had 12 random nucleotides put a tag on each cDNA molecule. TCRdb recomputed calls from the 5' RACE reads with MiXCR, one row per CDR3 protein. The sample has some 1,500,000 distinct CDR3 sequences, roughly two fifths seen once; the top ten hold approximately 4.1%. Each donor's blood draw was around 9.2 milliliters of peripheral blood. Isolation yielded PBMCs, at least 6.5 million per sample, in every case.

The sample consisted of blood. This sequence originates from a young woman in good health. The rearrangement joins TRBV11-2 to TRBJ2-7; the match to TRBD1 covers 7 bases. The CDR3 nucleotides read TGTGCCAGCAGCTCCTACCCACGGGGACAGAGCCACGAGCAGTACTTC. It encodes CASSSYPRGQSHEQYF.